What follows are 23 T cell receptor beta chains derived from one specimen sequenced in a study of response to subunit inactivated influenza vaccine. TCRdb independently ran MiXCR on the RT-PCR reads; one entry per CDR3 protein. Here the sample spans roughly 190,000 distinct CDR3 sequences, approximately 15% being singletons. This material consisted of CD8+ T cells sorted from PBMCs, taken about 5 days after vaccination. The origin of the receptors is a man aged 45-65 years who received an inactivated influenza vaccine.

This chain connects TRBV18 to TRBJ2-1; D not resolved. CDR3 length: 13 amino acids. V was cut by 0 bases and J by 9 bases, with 9 bases left in between. Germline V CDR1 and CDR2: KGHSH, LQKENI. CDR3 in DNA: TGTGCCAGCTCACCACCGTCCAGTAGTGAGCAGTTCTTC. This sequence encodes CASSPPSSSEQFF.

This clonotype was seen only a few times. The rearrangement joins TRBV4-3 to TRBJ1-1; D ambiguous. The CDR3 runs to 15 residues. The germline CDR1 and CDR2 sequences are LGHNA and YSLEER. With 1 base removed from V and 1 base from J, the gap between germline ends came to 10 bases. The DNA of the CDR3 is TGCGCCAGCAGCCAAGTTTCTCGTGGGAACACTGAAGCTTTCTTT. Its protein is CASSQVSRGNTEAFF.

This chain links TRBV2 with TRBJ1-1; D unclear. The length of the CDR3 is 14 residues. The V end was cut by 4 bases, the J end by 1 base, with 10 bases between. The germline CDR1 and CDR2 sequences are SNHLY and FYNNEI. CDR3 amino acids: CASSGRSRNTEAFF. DNA for the CDR3: TGTGCCAGCAGTGGACGGAGCCGGAACACTGAAGCTTTCTTT.

Of note for this clonotype: Compared with germline, one end of the junction differs, possibly owing to a read error. The genes are TRBV6-1 and TRBJ1-1, with a weak D call TRBD1 (5 bases). Germline CDR1 and CDR2: MNHNS and SASEGT. This CDR3 comprises 13 residues. The CDR3 loop reads CASSQGRSPRTIF. Written as DNA, the CDR3 is TGTGCCAGCAGCCAGGGACGGAGCCCCCGAACGATTTTT.

This clonotype was seen more than once but under ten times. The genes are TRBV28 and TRBJ2-3, with 9 bases identical to TRBD1. This CDR3 is 16 amino acids long. Germline lookup yields CDR1 MDHEN and CDR2 SYDVKM. V dropped 5 bases and J dropped 0; count of bases not matched to a gene: 6. This CDR3 reads CASSLIQGASTDTQYF. In nucleotides, the CDR3 is TGTGCCAGCAGTCTTATACAGGGGGCAAGCACAGATACGCAGTATTTT.

There are many counts of this clonotype. The chain combines TRBV15 with TRBJ2-1, with 7 bases that match TRBD2. CDR1 is LNHNV and CDR2 is YYDKDF in the germline V gene (reference sequence). The V and J ends lost 0 bases and 10 bases, in that order; junction bases with no gene match: 6. The CDR3 totals 14 residues. CDR3 DNA: TGTGCCACCAGCAGAGAAACTTCTAGCGGCGAGCAGTTCTTC. Encoded protein: CATSRETSSGEQFF. Together with reference TRBV15 and TRBJ2-1, the CDR3 gives the full variable domain: DAMVIQNPRYQVTQFGKPVTLSCSQTLNHNVMYWYQQKSSQAPKLLFHYYDKDFNNEADTPDNFQSRRPNTSFCFLDIRSPGLGDTAMYLCATSRETSSGEQFFGPGTRLTVL.

This clonotype has just a few counts. The chain carries TRBV12-3 or TRBV12-4 and TRBJ2-5, with 12 bases that match TRBD2. V dropped 3 bases and J dropped 5; count of bases not matched to a gene: 4. The CDR3 is 15 residues long. CDR3 DNA: TGTGCCAGCAGTTTCTCTAGCGGGGGGGCTGAGACCCAGTACTTC. It is translated as CASSFSSGGAETQYF.

J is TRBJ2-7 and V is TRBV30; D possibly corresponds to TRBD2 (5 bases). The CDR3 loop spans 13 amino acids. CDR1 GTSNPN and CDR2 SVGIG come from the germline V gene (reference sequence). V was pared by 2 bases and J by 7 bases, with 15 bases between. CDR3 protein: CAWSIYTTGEQYF. In nucleotides, the CDR3 is TGTGCCTGGAGTATATATACTACGGGAGAGCAGTACTTC.

This clonotype was recorded a few times. The chain recombines TRBV18 with TRBJ2-5; TRBD1 agrees at 7 bases. The CDR3 loop spans 16 amino acids. V trimming: 3 bases; J trimming: 2 bases; junction bases outside the gene matches: 9. CDR1 and CDR2 (germline): KGHSH, LQKENI. The CDR3, as DNA: TGTGCCAGCTCACCCGGTCAGGGGGAGCGACAAGAGACCCAGTACTTC. Translating gives CASSPGQGERQETQYF. Together with reference TRBV18 and TRBJ2-5, the CDR3 gives the full variable domain: NAGVMQNPRHLVRRRGQEARLRCSPMKGHSHVYWYRQLPEEGLKFMVYLQKENIIDESGMPKERFSAEFPKEGPSILRIQQVVRGDSAAYFCASSPGQGERQETQYFGPGTRLLVL.

The table lists this clonotype with a count of one. V is TRBV5-5 and J is TRBJ2-1; 9 nucleotides align to TRBD1. The germline CDR1 and CDR2 sequences are SGHKS and YYEKEE (reference sequence). The CDR3 is 15 residues long. Unmatched junction bases numbered 4, after V lost 4 bases and J lost 2 bases. The CDR3 is CASSTYRGPYNEQFF. The DNA for the CDR3 is TGTGCCAGCAGCACCTACAGGGGGCCCTACAATGAGCAGTTCTTC.

This sequence joins TRBV13 and TRBJ2-7; TRBD2 is a possible D gene (5 bases). V was pared by 1 base and J by 6 bases, with 19 bases between. Germline lookup yields CDR1 PRHDT and CDR2 FYEKMQ (reference sequence). This CDR3 is built from 16 residues. The CDR3 spells CASSLVSFARAGEQYF. CDR3 DNA sequence: TGTGCCAGCAGCTTAGTGTCTTTCGCGAGGGCCGGCGAGCAGTACTTC.

This clonotype was detected only a few times. The rearrangement uses TRBV28 and TRBJ2-7; TRBD1 is a possible D gene (6 bases). CDR1 MDHEN and CDR2 SYDVKM come from the germline V gene. V dropped 3 bases and J dropped 3 bases, with 15 bases sitting between them. CDR3 size: 15 residues. The CDR3 nucleotides are TGTGCCAGCAGTTTTAGCCAGGGGATGGACTACGAGCAGTACTTC. Amino acids: CASSFSQGMDYEQYF.

The table lists this clonotype with a few counts. The chain combines TRBV12-3 or TRBV12-4 with TRBJ2-2; 15 positions agree with TRBD2. The CDR3 totals 19 residues. The junction had 17 bases not matched to a gene; V was cut back by 8 bases and J by 7 bases. The CDR3, as DNA: TGTGCCAGCCAACCTGAGTCCGGGACTAGCGGGAGGTGGGGCGGGGAGCTGTTTTTT. Protein: CASQPESGTSGRWGGELFF.

The sample holds many counts of this clonotype. V gene TRBV29-1 combines with J gene TRBJ1-1; tentatively, D is TRBD1 (6 bases). V lost 7 bases and J 0 bases, leaving 21 bases between the germline ends. The CDR3 has 16 residues. Germline V gives CDR1 SQVTM, CDR2 ANQGSEA. The CDR3 DNA reads TGCAGCGCCATTTGGGGGCTTTGGACATTGAACACTGAAGCTTTCTTT. Translating it yields CSAIWGLWTLNTEAFF.

This clonotype was detected only a few times. V gene TRBV28 combines with J gene TRBJ2-1, with 16 bases matching TRBD2. Per germline, CDR1 MDHEN and CDR2 SYDVKM. Trimming took 3 bases from V and 0 from J; bases not matched to a gene: 8. The CDR3 spans 20 residues. CDR3 nucleotide sequence: TGTGCCAGCAGTTTTCAGGGGACTAGCGGGGGGGTGCCCTCCTACAATGAGCAGTTCTTC. Protein sequence: CASSFQGTSGGVPSYNEQFF. Based on the CDR3 plus reference TRBV28 and TRBJ2-1, the full variable domain is DVKVTQSSRYLVKRTGEKVFLECVQDMDHENMFWYRQDPGLGLRLIYFSYDVKMKEKGDIPEGYSVSREKKERFSLILESASTNQTSMYLCASSFQGTSGGVPSYNEQFFGPGTRLTVL.

Only one count was recorded for this clonotype. Without the conserved terminal phenylalanine or tryptophan, this CDR3 likely stems from a read error. This chain uses TRBV4-1 with TRBJ1-1; no clear D gene. This CDR3 is 15 amino acids long. The germline V and J ends were trimmed by 4 bases and 0 bases, with 12 bases remaining between them. Germline V gene data show CDR1 as MGHRA and CDR2 as YSYEKL. The CDR3 DNA is TGCGCCAGCAGCCCATCCGGCCCTCTGAACACTGAAGCTTTCCTT. Protein product: CASSPSGPLNTEAFL.

In its sample, this clonotype was seen a few times. This chain joins TRBV4-1 and TRBJ2-3; 7 bases line up with TRBD2. The V and J ends lost 3 bases and 6 bases, in that order; junction bases with no gene match: 9. The CDR3 spans 15 residues. In germline, CDR1 is MGHRA, CDR2 YSYEKL. CDR3 loop: CASSHAEAGEDTQYF. Here the CDR3 DNA reads TGCGCCAGCAGCCACGCGGAGGCGGGGGAGGATACGCAGTATTTT.

Written as DNA, the CDR3 is TGTGCCAGCAGCTTAGAGGGGGGAACTGTGATCTACAATGAGCAGTTCTTC. It translates to CASSLEGGTVIYNEQFF. The chain uses TRBV11-2 and TRBJ2-1, with a possible D match to TRBD2 (6 bases). The germline gives CDR1 SGHAT, CDR2 FQNNGV. This CDR3 is built from 17 residues. V lost 0 bases to trimming and J lost 3 bases, with 15 bases between them.

The V gene is TRBV6-2 or TRBV6-3, the J gene TRBJ2-7; TRBD2 matches at 9 bases. The J segment lost 4 bases and the V segment lost 6 bases, leaving 7 bases of the junction unmatched. The CDR3 loop spans 14 amino acids. The germline gives CDR1 MNHEY, CDR2 SVGEGT. The DNA of the CDR3 is TGTGCCAGCAGAGGTAGCGGGAGAATATACGAGCAGTACTTC. Its translation is CASRGSGRIYEQYF.

The chain carries TRBV11-1 and TRBJ2-7; D is uncertain. The CDR3 sequence is 14 residues long. V lost 5 bases and J lost 6, with 17 bases in between. Germline assignment: CDR1 SGHAT and CDR2 FQDESV (reference sequence). Here the CDR3 reads CASSPKTTPFEQYF. In DNA, the CDR3 is TGTGCCAGCAGCCCCAAGACGACCCCCTTCGAGCAGTACTTC.

There are a few counts of this clonotype. The chain uses TRBV10-3 and TRBJ2-2, with a tentative D call TRBD1 (5 bases). The V gene lost 10 bases and the J gene lost 3 bases, with 12 bases spanning the gap. This CDR3 is built from 13 residues. CDR1 and CDR2 (germline): ENHRY, SYGVKD. The CDR3 region has the DNA TGTGCCAGCCTAGACAGAGACACCGGGGAGCTGTTTTTT. Translation: CASLDRDTGELFF.

This clonotype has just a few counts. The chain has TRBV2 and TRBJ2-3; possible D gene TRBD2, 5 bases. Germline V gene data show CDR1 as SNHLY and CDR2 as FYNNEI. Trimming took off 3 bases at V and 4 bases at J, with 20 bases between the two ends. The CDR3 is made up of 17 amino acids. CDR3 sequence reads: CASSETGKGVDSDTQYF. DNA for the CDR3: TGTGCCAGCAGTGAGACGGGGAAGGGTGTCGATTCAGATACGCAGTATTTT. The entire variable domain, with the rest obtained from reference TRBV2 and TRBJ2-3, is as follows: EPEVTQTPSHQVTQMGQEVILRCVPISNHLYFYWYRQILGQKVEFLVSFYNNEISEKSEIFDDQFSVERPDGSNFTLKIRSTKLEDSAMYFCASSETGKGVDSDTQYFGPGTRLTVL.

J is TRBJ2-7 and V is TRBV20-1, with D uncertain. Germline V gene data show CDR1 as DFQATT and CDR2 as SNEGSKA (reference sequence). The CDR3 is 14 amino acids. The germline V and J ends were trimmed by 0 bases and 3 bases, with 12 bases remaining between them. CDR3 in amino acids: CSARDQEHGYEQYF. CDR3 sequence (DNA): TGCAGTGCTAGAGATCAGGAACACGGCTACGAGCAGTACTTC.